What follows describes a single T cell receptor (beta chain). Its antigen is as yet unknown. The assay was immunoSEQ multiplex PCR, and TCRdb's table has in-frame clones only and misses some. The sample lists 80,000 to 85,000 clones, about 81% seen once, with 5.5% to 8.5% in the top ten. Blood sampling was done at baseline, cycle 4 day 1, and cycle 7 day 1. CDR3 length: 19 residues. CDR1 SGHDT and CDR2 YYEEEE come from the germline V gene. The trim removed 2 bases at V and 1 base at J, leaving 13 bases unmatched. The data derive from a study of OX40 agonist ivuxolimab in advanced cancers. Study-wide context: Earlier treatment with anti-PD-1, anti-PD-L1 or anti-CTLA-4 was permitted, and 35% to 45% had received some. General study findings and limits: By week 6 at 0.1 to 3.0 mg/kg, blood CD4+ and CD8+ T cells had expanded clonally.

The chain recombines TRBV5-6 with TRBJ2-3; 10 bases are shared with TRBD1. The sequencing here drew on CD4+ or CD8+ T cells sorted from blood, taken in a trial of the OX40 agonist ivuxolimab. The source is an adult with an advanced solid tumor such as melanoma, head and neck, liver or kidney cancer. CDR3 amino acids: CASSFRGQGRGLRTDTQYF. CDR3 bases: TGTGCCAGCAGCTTCAGGGGACAGGGGCGTGGGTTGCGCACAGATACGCAGTATTTT.